This T cell receptor beta chain was identified during a study of CXCR3-negative and CXCR3-positive naive CD8 T cells. The study, taken as a whole, reports: TRBV-TRBJ usage was alike in naive CXCR3-negative and CXCR3-positive cells but differed in memory cells.

For this clonotype: The antigen is undetermined.

Via 5' RACE with UMI labels, TRB cDNA libraries were prepared. TCRdb re-analyzed the 5' RACE reads; it lists each CDR3 protein once, without DNA. The sample includes tens of thousands of distinct CDR3 sequences. The CDR3 length is 15 residues. The rearrangement links TRBV12-3 or TRBV12-4 to TRBJ2-1; the TCRdb D gene call, TRBD1, has no DNA to confirm it. Sequenced input: memory CD8+ T cells from blood. The TCR comes from a human donor in good health. Some clones in this sample may be carry-over from other donors' samples. CDR3 sequence: CASSLPGGEIYEQFF.